These T cell receptor beta chains were read from a single sample in a study of vaccination and CD4 T cells after COVID-19. TCRdb recomputed calls from the PCR reads with MiXCR, one row per CDR3 protein. Of 25,000 or so distinct CDR3 sequences listed, roughly 34% are singletons. Their antigen targets remain unknown. The source material was CD4+ T cells from blood, cultured in vitro, sampled about 7 months after SARS-CoV-2 vaccination. The origin of the receptors is a human donor who had recovered from COVID-19. CDR3s include the opening cysteine and the closing phenylalanine or tryptophan. The order of the fields is V gene, J gene, CDR3 protein.

>TRBV4-1|TRBJ1-6
CASRQTLDRIAYNSPLHF
>TRBV15|TRBJ2-5
CATSRGGTTMSMGTQYF
>TRBV5-4|TRBJ2-7
CASSPGTSGFYEQYF
>TRBV28|TRBJ1-4
CASGRPQSRFF
>TRBV18|TRBJ1-1
CASSPLRRDTEAFF
>TRBV7-2|TRBJ2-7
CASSLQPGTGGSGLQQYF
>TRBV7-9|TRBJ2-7
CASSLSQVNYEQYF
>TRBV28|TRBJ2-7
CASSWNYDGTSYEQYF
>TRBV7-8|TRBJ2-2
CASSLDRESTGELFF
>TRBV24-1|TRBJ2-7
CATSAQTGASYEQYF
>TRBV11-2|TRBJ1-6
CASSLDGLNNSPLHF
>TRBV6-1|TRBJ1-1
CASSLGGLGAFF
>TRBV7-8|TRBJ2-7
CASSLGLGGTGEQYF
>TRBV20-1|TRBJ1-2
CSARGALGTGVDLYGYTF
>TRBV20-1|TRBJ2-1
CSASWLARTYNEQFF
>TRBV7-9|TRBJ1-5
CASSSRYSNQPQHF
>TRBV7-6|TRBJ2-3
CASSLASGSTDTQYF